This TCR beta chain is from a study of OX40 agonist ivuxolimab in advanced cancers. TCRdb's copy holds only in-frame clones and misses some; the assay was immunoSEQ multiplex PCR. Here the sample spans tens of thousands of clones, over 80% being singletons. A single count supports this clone. Its antigen is currently unknown. V was cut by 4 bases and J by 0 bases, with 13 bases left in between. The CDR3 sequence is 17 residues long. The germline V gene encodes CDR1 MNHNS and CDR2 SASEGT. Findings and caveats of the study: Some of the lowest clonal expansion was seen in partial responders at 0.1-3.0 mg/kg.

Here the sequenced sample was CD4+ or CD8+ T cells sorted from blood, taken in a trial of the OX40 agonist ivuxolimab. J is TRBJ2-6 and V is TRBV6-1; no firm D call. This receptor was obtained from an adult with an advanced solid tumor such as melanoma, head and neck, liver or kidney cancer. DNA for the CDR3: TGTGCCAGCAGTGCAGTAACAAGTTTCTCTGGGGCCAACGTCCTGACTTTC. This translates into CASSAVTSFSGANVLTF.